This T cell receptor (beta chain) was identified in a study of T cell responses to AZD1222 COVID-19 vaccine. Study overall: Second-dose intervals of approximately 4 or approximately 12 weeks were pooled.

Study results and caveats: Spike-specific TCR breadth and depth were elevated following two AZD1222 doses.

The CDR3 consists of 14 residues. Trimming shortened V by 2 bases and J by 6 bases, and 11 bases separated the two germline ends. Germline-derived CDR1 and CDR2 are SNHLY and FYNNEI. In regard to this clone: Its antigen is as yet unknown.

Profiling relied on immunoSEQ multiplex PCR, and the TCRdb table lists in-frame clones only, not all of them. This repertoire shows some 130,000 clones, 87% found once; its top ten account for approximately 1.4%. The V and J genes are TRBV2 and TRBJ1-5; weak D call: TRBD1 (6 bases). The source is an adult in good health. Sequenced material: peripheral blood, taken on day 0 of AZD1222 vaccination. The CDR3 region has the DNA TGTGCCAGCAGTGAATTCGGCAGGGGTCAGCCCCAGCATTTT. It encodes CASSEFGRGQPQHF. Variable domain in full (rest from reference TRBV2 and TRBJ1-5): EPEVTQTPSHQVTQMGQEVILRCVPISNHLYFYWYRQILGQKVEFLVSFYNNEISEKSEIFDDQFSVERPDGSNFTLKIRSTKLEDSAMYFCASSEFGRGQPQHFGDGTRLSIL.